This entry concerns a single T cell receptor beta chain. Its target is unknown. At one boundary the junction diverges from the germline segment, which might be a read error. The bulk TCR libraries were made with methods described before and with listed TCR primers. TCRdb itself ran the PCR reads through MiXCR, one entry per CDR3 protein. The sample consists of hundreds of thousands of distinct CDR3 sequences, about 25% of them appearing once. The germline CDR1 and CDR2 sequences are SGHTA and FQGTGA. There are 15 residues in the CDR3. These data come from a study of molecular identifiers for immune sequencing clone quantification. The study's findings and limits: With a barcode shared among identical TCR molecules, highly expanded clone sizes could be underestimated.

The sorting of naive CD8 T cells used the CD8+CD4-CCR7+CD45RA+ phenotype. This receptor was taken from a human donor in good health. Some libraries in this study had Jurkat cell RNA spiked in. Sequenced: naive CD8+ T cells from blood, with Jurkat cell RNA spiked in. The subset was: FACS-sorted CD8+CD4-CCR7+CD45RA+ naive T cells. The chain recombines TRBV7-3 with TRBJ2-5; TRBD2 might be the D (6 bases). CDR3 protein: CAGSAEGTSEETQYF. The DNA for the CDR3 is TGTGCCGGCAGCGCCGAAGGGACTTCGGAAGAGACCCAGTACTTC.